Given below is one TCR beta chain in context. Trimming stripped 3 bases from V and 3 bases from J, with 9 bases between. Germline assignment: CDR1 SGHTA and CDR2 FQGNSA. CDR3 length: 14 amino acids. The data were taken from a study of blood T cell repertoires in COVID-19. Study details: There were acute and convalescent COVID-19 samples, and they came from the United States, Italy and Spain.

Libraries were prepared by immunoSEQ multiplex PCR; TCRdb keeps only in-frame clonotypes and omits some of them. The sample contains around 150,000 clones, over 60% of which appear only once. The sequenced sample was peripheral blood. This receptor was taken from a woman aged 50 to 60 with active or convalescent COVID-19. The rearrangement joins TRBV7-2 to TRBJ2-4; possibly TRBD2 for D (5 bases). DNA of the CDR3: TGTGCCAGCAGCTTCGGGGTTGGCAAAAACATTCAGTACTTC. It translates to CASSFGVGKNIQYF.